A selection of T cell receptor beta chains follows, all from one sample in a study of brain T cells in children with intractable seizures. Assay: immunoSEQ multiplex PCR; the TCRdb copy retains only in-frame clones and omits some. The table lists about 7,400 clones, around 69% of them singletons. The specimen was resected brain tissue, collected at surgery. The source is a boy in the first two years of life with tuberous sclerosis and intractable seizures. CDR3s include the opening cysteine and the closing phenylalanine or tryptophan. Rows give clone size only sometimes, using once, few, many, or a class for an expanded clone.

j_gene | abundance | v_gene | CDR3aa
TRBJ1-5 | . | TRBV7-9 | CASSLAASNQPQHF
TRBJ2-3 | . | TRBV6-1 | CAAPGTRGDGDTQYF
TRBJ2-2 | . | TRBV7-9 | CASSLTGQGVRTGELFF
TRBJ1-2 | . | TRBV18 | CASSPPDRVGYGYTF
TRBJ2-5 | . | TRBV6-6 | CAIRTVQETQYF
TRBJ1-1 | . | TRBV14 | CASSLSTGWGNTEAFF
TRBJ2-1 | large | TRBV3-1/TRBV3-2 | CASSPLNNEQFF
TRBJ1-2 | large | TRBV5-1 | CASTLAGVATF
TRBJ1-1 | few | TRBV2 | CASDGLNTEAFF
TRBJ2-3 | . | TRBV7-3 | CASSSKPRDWQYF